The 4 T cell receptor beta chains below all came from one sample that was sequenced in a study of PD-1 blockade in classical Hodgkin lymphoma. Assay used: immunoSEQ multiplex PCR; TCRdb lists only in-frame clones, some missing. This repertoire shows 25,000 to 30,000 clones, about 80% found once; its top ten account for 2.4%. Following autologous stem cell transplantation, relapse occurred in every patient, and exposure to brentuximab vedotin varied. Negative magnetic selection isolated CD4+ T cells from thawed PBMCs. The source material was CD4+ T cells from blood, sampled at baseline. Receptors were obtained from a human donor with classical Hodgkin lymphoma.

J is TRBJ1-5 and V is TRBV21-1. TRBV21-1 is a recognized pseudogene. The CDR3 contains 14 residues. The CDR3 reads CASSSWGTSQPQHF. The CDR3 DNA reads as TGTGCCAGCAGCAGTTGGGGTACCAGTCAGCCCCAGCATTTT.

In DNA, the CDR3 is TGTGCCAGCAGTTACGATTTGGCAGGGGAAACTGAAGCTTTCTTT. Translating it yields CASSYDLAGETEAFF. The chain joins TRBV6-5 to TRBJ1-1, with a tentative D call TRBD1 (6 bases). The V gene's germline CDR1 is MNHEY and CDR2 SVGAGI. Deletions cut 2 bases from V and 5 bases from J, with 15 bases between. The CDR3 runs 15 residues.

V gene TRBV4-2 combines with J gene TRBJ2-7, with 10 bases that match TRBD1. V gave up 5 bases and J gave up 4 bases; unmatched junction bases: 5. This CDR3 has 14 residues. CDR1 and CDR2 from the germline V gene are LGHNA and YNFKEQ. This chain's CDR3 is CASSSRDRGYEQYF. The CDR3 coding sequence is TGTGCCAGCAGCTCCCGGGACAGGGGATACGAGCAGTACTTC.

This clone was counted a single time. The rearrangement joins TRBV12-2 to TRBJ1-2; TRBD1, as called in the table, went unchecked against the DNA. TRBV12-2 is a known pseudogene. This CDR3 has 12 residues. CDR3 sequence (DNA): TGTGCAAGTCGCTTAAACAGGGATGGCTACACCTTC. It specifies CASRLNRDGYTF.